Presented here are 26 T cell receptor beta chains from one specimen sequenced in a study of radiation and T cells in renal cell carcinoma. Indicated time point: blood 2 weeks post-SBRT. Noted treatment: 15 Gy SBRT to primary tumor, nephrectomy 4 weeks later. Using immunoSEQ multiplex PCR, the repertoire was profiled, and TCRdb retains in-frame clones only, with some absent. The sample consists of 150,000 to 180,000 clones, about 91% of them appearing once. The sequencing used blood, collected from a patient whose treatment included radiotherapy and nephrectomy. These receptors were taken from a woman between 50 and 59 years old with renal cell carcinoma.

The V gene is TRBV5-1, the J gene TRBJ2-7, with D possibly matching TRBD2 (6 bases). V lost 2 bases, J lost 2 bases, and 17 bases lay in between. Germline V gene lookup returns CDR1 SGHRS and CDR2 YFSETQ. CDR3 length equals 16 residues. The CDR3 nucleotides read TGCGCCAGCAGCTTAGATAGTGGGGGGACCCCCTACGAGCAGTACTTC. The encoded protein is CASSLDSGGTPYEQYF.

J is TRBJ2-1 and V is TRBV4-2; a possible D gene is TRBD1 (6 bases). This CDR3 region has 14 residues. The germline V gene encodes CDR1 LGHNA and CDR2 YNFKEQ. Trimming stripped 3 bases from V and 5 bases from J, with 11 bases between. CDR3 nucleotides: TGTGCCAGCAGCCACCGGGACAAGGACAATGAGCAGTTCTTC. This gives the protein CASSHRDKDNEQFF.

The chain has TRBV18 and TRBJ1-1; TRBD1 aligns across 8 bases. The CDR3 runs to 14 residues. V dropped 4 bases and J dropped 3; count of bases not matched to a gene: 4. Per germline, CDR1 KGHSH and CDR2 LQKENI. CDR3 loop: CASSQDRAYTEAFF. DNA of the CDR3: TGTGCCAGCTCACAGGACAGGGCGTACACTGAAGCTTTCTTT.

The rearrangement links TRBV5-1 to TRBJ1-4; D gene unclear. The germline V and J ends were trimmed by 0 bases and 6 bases, with 9 bases remaining between them. The CDR3 length is 14 residues. Germline V lookup: CDR1 SGHRS, CDR2 YFSETQ. In DNA form, the CDR3 reads TGCGCCAGCAGCTTGGCTTCTTCCGATGAAAAACTGTTTTTT. Protein sequence: CASSLASSDEKLFF.

The chain is built from TRBV29-1 and TRBJ1-6, with 10 bases aligning to TRBD1. The CDR3 has 14 amino acids. Looked up from germline, CDR1 is SQVTM and CDR2 is ANQGSEA. V shed 7 bases, J shed 8 bases, and the junction held 8 bases outside the gene matches. CDR3 sequence reads: CSGGGQGTHSPLHF. The CDR3 DNA sequence: TGCAGCGGCGGGGGACAGGGGACCCATTCACCCCTCCACTTT.

The chain's CDR3 is CASSSVGGANTLYGYTF. The CDR3 DNA sequence: TGTGCCAGCAGCTCAGTGGGGGGCGCAAATACCCTCTATGGCTACACCTTC. The chain uses TRBV28 and TRBJ1-2, with a weak D call TRBD1 (6 bases). V was cut by 6 bases and J by 4 bases, with 24 bases left in between. The CDR3 is 17 residues long. Germline V gene data show CDR1 as MDHEN and CDR2 as SYDVKM.

This rearrangement joins TRBV4-1 to TRBJ2-3; 7 nucleotides line up with TRBD1. Germline loops: CDR1 MGHRA, CDR2 YSYEKL. V trimming: 6 bases; J trimming: 2 bases; junction bases outside the gene matches: 11. The CDR3 sequence is 16 residues long. Here the CDR3 reads CASSPRNRGPTDTQYF. The CDR3 DNA sequence: TGCGCCAGCAGTCCAAGAAACAGGGGCCCCACAGATACGCAGTATTTT.

The chain is built from TRBV6-6 and TRBJ2-5; D perhaps matches TRBD2 (7 bases). The CDR3 has 13 amino acids. CDR1 and CDR2 from the germline V gene are MNHNY and SVGAGI (reference sequence). V lost 10 bases to trimming and J lost 1 base, with 13 bases between them. The CDR3 DNA reads TGTGCCACCGCGGGGGCCCTCCAAGAGACCCAGTACTTC. Translation gives CATAGALQETQYF.

The chain recombines TRBV15 with TRBJ1-1, with no clear D. This CDR3 is built from 13 residues. V was cut by 3 bases and J by 7 bases, with 12 bases left in between. Germline lookup yields CDR1 LNHNV and CDR2 YYDKDF (reference sequence). The CDR3 loop is CATSSEYHGEAFF. CDR3 bases: TGTGCCACCAGCAGCGAATATCACGGTGAAGCTTTCTTT.

This clone has a single count. This chain uses TRBV4-1 with TRBJ2-2, with TRBD2 as a possible D gene (6 bases). Trimming shortened V by 3 bases and J by 0 bases, and 14 bases separated the two germline ends. The CDR3 has 17 amino acids. Germline CDR1 MGHRA, CDR2 YSYEKL. This chain's CDR3 is CASSQAGGSTNTGELFF. In DNA form, the CDR3 reads TGCGCCAGCAGCCAGGCCGGGGGATCCACGAACACCGGGGAGCTGTTTTTT.

A few counts support this clone. The sample has other DNA sequences that encode this CDR3 too. The gene calls are TRBV5-1 and TRBJ1-2, with 9 bases aligning to TRBD1. The CDR3 consists of 13 residues. Germline CDR1 reads SGHRS; CDR2 reads YFSETQ. The V and J ends lost 4 bases and 6 bases, in that order; junction bases with no gene match: 4. CDR3 sequence: CASSLGQGDGYTF. In DNA form, the CDR3 reads TGCGCCAGCAGCCTGGGACAGGGAGATGGCTACACCTTC.

The chain is built from TRBV2 and TRBJ2-7; no clear D. The CDR3 covers 12 residues. Per germline, CDR1 SNHLY and CDR2 FYNNEI. V was shortened by 6 bases and J by 1 base, with 7 bases between the two germline ends. CDR3 protein: CASSPTSYEQYF. The CDR3 DNA follows: TGTGCCAGCAGCCCCACTTCCTACGAGCAGTACTTC.

The chain is built from TRBV5-1 and TRBJ1-2; D is possibly TRBD1 (5 bases). CDR1 is SGHRS, CDR2 YFSETQ, per germline. The CDR3 has 13 amino acids. The V gene lost 5 bases and the J gene lost 6 bases, with 14 bases spanning the gap. CDR3 nucleotide sequence: TGCGCCAGCAGTCAGGACAAAGGGAATGGCTACACCTTC. It is translated as CASSQDKGNGYTF.

The chain uses TRBV5-1 and TRBJ1-2; no firm D call. Germline loops: CDR1 SGHRS, CDR2 YFSETQ. V was trimmed by 2 bases and J by 4 bases, leaving 18 bases between them. This CDR3 region has 16 residues. CDR3 sequence: CASSFYEGRESYGYTF. The CDR3 DNA reads TGCGCCAGCAGCTTCTATGAGGGCCGCGAGAGCTATGGCTACACCTTC.

The V call is TRBV30, the J call TRBJ2-5, with 7 bases lining up with TRBD1. The CDR3 extends over 12 amino acids. Germline V lookup: CDR1 GTSNPN, CDR2 SVGIG (reference sequence). Unmatched junction bases numbered 0, after V lost 1 base and J lost 4 bases. CDR3 sequence: CAWSGTGETQYF. Here the CDR3 DNA reads TGTGCCTGGAGTGGGACAGGAGAGACCCAGTACTTC.

This clone was counted a single time. The chain carries TRBV19 and TRBJ1-6, with D maybe TRBD1 (5 bases). Germline V gene sequence: CDR1 LNHDA, CDR2 SQIVND (reference sequence). CDR3 length: 17 amino acids. Trimming pared 7 bases from V and 5 bases from J, leaving 21 bases between. As DNA, the CDR3 is TGTGCCAGTACCCTCTCGGGGCAGGCGGCCGATAATTCACCCCTCCACTTT. It encodes CASTLSGQAADNSPLHF.

This chain connects TRBV9 to TRBJ2-3; 9 bases align to TRBD1. This CDR3 comprises 15 residues. The V and J ends lost 1 base and 5 bases, in that order; junction bases with no gene match: 5. Germline loops: CDR1 SGDLS, CDR2 YYNGEE. The CDR3 sequence is CASSVRTGAEDTQYF. CDR3 bases: TGTGCCAGCAGCGTAAGGACAGGGGCCGAAGATACGCAGTATTTT.

The chain recombines TRBV19 with TRBJ2-5; 11 nucleotides line up with TRBD2. The CDR3 covers 16 residues. The germline gives CDR1 LNHDA, CDR2 SQIVND (reference sequence). Trimming at V came to 7 bases and at J to 2 bases, leaving 9 bases not matched to a gene. CDR3 in DNA: TGTGCCAGTAAGGAAAGACTAGCGGGGCGGCAAGAGACCCAGTACTTC. It yields the protein CASKERLAGRQETQYF. The whole variable domain, filled in from reference TRBV19 and TRBJ2-5, reads DGGITQSPKYLFRKEGQNVTLSCEQNLNHDAMYWYRQDPGQGLRLIYYSQIVNDFQKGDIAEGYSVSREKKESFPLTVTSAQKNPTAFYLCASKERLAGRQETQYFGPGTRLLVL.

This clone was recorded once. V usage is TRBV7-9 and J usage is TRBJ1-2; possibly TRBD1 for D (5 bases). CDR1 and CDR2 from the germline V gene are SEHNR and FQNEAQ (reference sequence). This CDR3 has 11 residues. The CDR3 DNA sequence: TGTGCTGGGGGGAGAGACTATGGCTACACCTTC. Translating it yields CAGGRDYGYTF.

The V call is TRBV19, the J call TRBJ2-7, with TRBD1 matching 7 bases. The CDR3 extends over 15 amino acids. V lost 7 bases, J lost 7 bases, and 16 bases stayed unmatched. Germline lookup yields CDR1 LNHDA and CDR2 SQIVND (reference sequence). The CDR3 here is CASNPGTALRGEQYF. The CDR3 DNA is TGTGCCAGTAACCCCGGGACAGCTTTGAGAGGGGAGCAGTACTTC.

The chain has TRBV15 and TRBJ2-2, with D unclear. CDR1 LNHNV and CDR2 YYDKDF come from the germline V gene (reference sequence). The CDR3 has 14 residues. V was trimmed by 0 bases and J by 1 base, leaving 3 bases between them. The CDR3: CATSRDVNTGELFF. CDR3 nucleotides: TGTGCCACCAGCAGAGACGTGAACACCGGGGAGCTGTTTTTT.

This chain connects TRBV9 to TRBJ1-3; TRBD1 matches 9 bases. In germline, CDR1 is SGDLS, CDR2 YYNGEE. CDR3 length: 15 amino acids. The V segment lost 4 bases and the J segment 3 bases; nucleotides outside the gene matches: 5. The CDR3 region is CASSPVTGGGNTIYF. The CDR3 DNA follows: TGTGCCAGCAGCCCTGTGACAGGGGGTGGAAACACCATATATTTT.

This clone appeared a single time. This chain uses TRBV5-1 with TRBJ2-2; 7 nucleotides agree with TRBD1. J lost 8 bases, V lost 1 base, and 11 bases had no gene match. Germline V gene lookup returns CDR1 SGHRS and CDR2 YFSETQ. The CDR3 extends over 16 amino acids. The CDR3 reads CASSLSPQGTEGELFF. DNA for the CDR3: TGCGCCAGCAGCTTGTCCCCACAGGGGACGGAAGGGGAGCTGTTTTTT.

The V gene is TRBV12-5, the J gene TRBJ1-2, with 10 bases lining up with TRBD1. The CDR3 is 15 amino acids. The ends lost 5 bases at V and 3 bases at J; junction bases unmatched: 6. CDR1 and CDR2 from the germline V gene are LGHNT and FRNRAP. The CDR3 DNA reads as TGTGCTAGTGGTCCGGACAGGGGGTTTTACTATGGCTACACCTTC. It translates to CASGPDRGFYYGYTF.

The chain recombines TRBV11-3 with TRBJ1-3; 7 nucleotides agree with TRBD1. The CDR3 totals 14 residues. J lost 0 bases, V lost 5 bases, and 1 base had no gene match. Germline assignment: CDR1 SGHNT and CDR2 YENEEA. The CDR3 sequence: CASSGQDSGNTIYF. CDR3 bases: TGTGCCAGCAGCGGACAGGACTCTGGAAACACCATATATTTT.

Here the CDR3 reads CASSVTVTPSGNTIYF. The CDR3 region has the DNA TGTGCCAGCAGCGTAACGGTAACTCCCTCTGGAAACACCATATATTTT. V usage is TRBV9 and J usage is TRBJ1-3; D is unclear. The CDR3 covers 16 residues. V was clipped by 1 base and J by 0 bases, with 11 bases between them. Germline loops: CDR1 SGDLS, CDR2 YYNGEE.